The 27 T cell receptor beta chains below all came from one sample that was sequenced in a study of vaccination and CD4 T cells after COVID-19 (dated by TCRdb to between 2021 and 2023). The library relied on PCR. The listed sequencing device is Illumina iSeq 100. DNA from cultured CD4+ T cells underwent TCR sequencing with the Oncomine TCR Beta short-read assay at the Johns Hopkins FTIC core. TCRdb redid the processing of the public reads, applying fastp at Q25 and MiXCR, and retained in-frame beta chains. Each entry is one CDR3 protein sequence, shown with its most common DNA and genes. The sample contains fewer than 20,000 distinct CDR3 sequences, 50% to 60% of them found a single time. The biggest ten clones account for approximately 7% of the sample. The sample's treatment or condition label, decoded: roughly nine-day PBMC culture with coronavirus spike peptide pools or control peptides (ViraFEST assay).

Their antigens remain unidentified. Sample: CD4+ T cells from blood, cultured in vitro, taken before SARS-CoV-2 vaccination. The receptors come from a human donor who had recovered from COVID-19.

This chain links TRBV15 with TRBJ2-7; D might be TRBD1 (6 bases). The CDR3 runs to 16 residues. Germline CDR1 and CDR2: LNHNV and YYDKDF (reference sequence). V lost 2 bases, J lost 5 bases, and 19 bases lay in between. The CDR3 nucleotides read TGTGCCACCAGCAGACAAATGAGCCCTGGACAGAACGAGCAGTACTTC. Translated, it gives CATSRQMSPGQNEQYF.

This chain links TRBV20-1 with TRBJ2-2, with D perhaps TRBD1 or TRBD2 (5 bases each). V was trimmed by 6 bases and J by 9 bases, leaving 23 bases between them. The CDR3 loop spans 15 amino acids. CDR1 is DFQATT, CDR2 SNEGSKA, per germline (reference sequence). CDR3 loop: CSAAARGRGGRELFF. In DNA form, the CDR3 reads TGCAGTGCAGCCGCGAGGGGCCGTGGAGGCCGGGAGCTGTTTTTT.

The genes are TRBV7-2 and TRBJ2-7, with 7 positions matching TRBD2. This CDR3 is 15 amino acids long. Germline V gene data show CDR1 as SGHTA and CDR2 as FQGNSA. With 7 bases clipped from V and 6 bases from J, the junction kept 15 bases outside the gene matches. The CDR3, as DNA: TGTGCCAGCACGGGCGGGGGAGCCCGACCCCCCGAGCAGTACTTC. Translating it yields CASTGGGARPPEQYF.

This clonotype came up once. The chain links TRBV7-9 to TRBJ2-5, with 7 bases identical to TRBD2. The V segment lost 4 bases and the J segment 2 bases; nucleotides outside the gene matches: 16. Germline-derived CDR1 and CDR2 are SEHNR and FQNEAQ (reference sequence). The CDR3 loop spans 18 amino acids. CDR3: CASSSHGLGSGKQETQYF. CDR3 DNA sequence: TGTGCCAGCAGCTCACATGGGCTAGGGAGCGGGAAACAAGAGACCCAGTACTTC.

This clonotype was observed a few times. V gene TRBV27 combines with J gene TRBJ2-3; 7 bases are shared with TRBD1. Germline values: CDR1 MNHEY, CDR2 SMNVEV (reference sequence). With V trimmed by 6 bases and J by 0 bases, 3 bases remained unmatched. There are 14 residues in the CDR3. The CDR3 nucleotides are TGTGCCAGCAGCCTACAGGGGAGCACAGATACGCAGTATTTT. As protein: CASSLQGSTDTQYF.

This sequence joins TRBV19 and TRBJ1-1, with 7 bases matching TRBD1. Per the germline V gene, CDR1 is LNHDA and CDR2 is SQIVND (reference sequence). V was clipped by 3 bases and J by 12 bases; unmatched bases: 7. There are 12 residues in the CDR3. This CDR3 reads CASSIGNRGPFF. CDR3 nucleotide sequence: TGTGCCAGTAGTATTGGGAACAGGGGTCCTTTCTTT. The full variable domain, completed using reference TRBV19 and TRBJ1-1, is DGGITQSPKYLFRKEGQNVTLSCEQNLNHDAMYWYRQDPGQGLRLIYYSQIVNDFQKGDIAEGYSVSREKKESFPLTVTSAQKNPTAFYLCASSIGNRGPFFGQGTRLTVV.

This clonotype has more than one count but fewer than ten. The chain combines TRBV7-9 with TRBJ1-2; D ambiguous. Per germline, CDR1 SEHNR and CDR2 FQNEAQ (reference sequence). The CDR3 covers 15 residues. V lost 5 bases and J lost 5, with 18 bases in between. The DNA of the CDR3 is TGTGCCAGCAGCCTCGAGGATGGCGCTATATATGGCTACACCTTC. It codes for CASSLEDGAIYGYTF.

This clonotype was detected only a few times. The chain links TRBV28 to TRBJ1-5; perhaps TRBD1 as D (5 bases). Trimming shortened V by 3 bases and J by 8 bases, and 14 bases separated the two germline ends. CDR1 and CDR2 from the germline V gene are MDHEN and SYDVKM. CDR3 length: 14 amino acids. This CDR3 is CASSFSARGEPQHF. The CDR3 DNA reads as TGTGCCAGCAGTTTCTCGGCCCGGGGGGAGCCCCAGCATTTT.

The chain employs TRBV27 and TRBJ1-1, with D uncertain. V lost 8 bases and J 5 bases, leaving 12 bases between the germline ends. The CDR3 is made up of 12 amino acids. Germline V gene data show CDR1 as MNHEY and CDR2 as SMNVEV (reference sequence). The CDR3, as DNA: TGTGCCAGCTCCGAGCGCGGGACTGAAGCTTTCTTT. Translating it yields CASSERGTEAFF.

The gene calls are TRBV28 and TRBJ2-1; 12 positions agree with TRBD2. The CDR3 runs to 16 residues. Trimming took 6 bases from V and 3 from J; bases not matched to a gene: 6. Germline V gene sequence: CDR1 MDHEN, CDR2 SYDVKM. DNA for the CDR3: TGTGCCAGCAGGCCCGGACTAGCGGGAAGCTACAATGAGCAGTTCTTC. Amino acid sequence: CASRPGLAGSYNEQFF.

V and J are TRBV20-1 and TRBJ2-7; 7 bases are shared with TRBD2. The length of the CDR3 is 13 residues. Germline V lookup: CDR1 DFQATT, CDR2 SNEGSKA (reference sequence). V shed 8 bases, J shed 7 bases, and the junction held 14 bases outside the gene matches. The CDR3 is CSNQREMGGEQYF. In nucleotides, the CDR3 is TGCAGTAACCAGCGGGAAATGGGCGGGGAGCAGTACTTC.

CDR3 sequence (DNA): TGTGCCAGCAGTTCCAGGACAGGGGGCAGCGGGGAGCTGTTTTTT. Protein product: CASSSRTGGSGELFF. The chain joins TRBV7-6 to TRBJ2-2, with 11 bases lining up with TRBD1. V lost 6 bases, J lost 7 bases, and 7 bases stayed unmatched. CDR1 and CDR2 (germline): SGHVS, FNYEAQ. The CDR3 is made up of 15 amino acids. Variable domain in full (rest from reference TRBV7-6 and TRBJ2-2): GAGVSQSPRYKVTKRGQDVALRCDPISGHVSLYWYRQALGQGPEFLTYFNYEAQQDKSGLPNDRFSAERPEGSISTLTIQRTEQRDSAMYRCASSSRTGGSGELFFGEGSRLTVL.

A note on this clonotype: An end of the junction does not agree with germline; a read error may underlie this. CDR3 bases: TGTGCTAGCAGTTCCCTACCCCGGACTAGCGGAGGTCTCGATACGCAGTATTTT. Translated: CASSSLPRTSGGLDTQYF. The gene calls are TRBV6-2 or TRBV6-3 and TRBJ2-3, with 10 bases that match TRBD2. CDR3 size: 18 residues. Per the germline V gene, CDR1 is MNHEY and CDR2 is SVGEGT.

The V and J genes are TRBV28 and TRBJ2-3, with D unresolved. CDR1 is MDHEN, CDR2 SYDVKM, per germline. V was trimmed by 7 bases and J by 2 bases, leaving 13 bases between them. The CDR3 has 14 residues. DNA for the CDR3: TGTGCCAGCAAGGGCGGCACCATCACAGATACGCAGTATTTT. Translating gives CASKGGTITDTQYF.

The CDR3 DNA follows: TGCAGTGCTAGAGTTACTGACAGAGCCTACGAGCAGTACTTC. Amino acid sequence: CSARVTDRAYEQYF. This chain links TRBV20-1 with TRBJ2-7, with D possibly being TRBD1 (5 bases). This CDR3 spans 14 amino acids. The ends were cut back, 1 base at V and 2 bases at J, with 12 bases in the middle. Germline values: CDR1 DFQATT, CDR2 SNEGSKA (reference sequence).

The chain has TRBV20-1 and TRBJ2-3; D unclear. The CDR3 extends over 13 amino acids. In germline, CDR1 is DFQATT, CDR2 SNEGSKA (reference sequence). V was clipped by 1 base and J by 0 bases, with 5 bases between them. The CDR3 reads CSARGGSTDTQYF. CDR3 bases: TGCAGTGCTAGAGGTGGCAGCACAGATACGCAGTATTTT.

The chain couples TRBV6-2 or TRBV6-3 to TRBJ2-7, with a possible D match to TRBD1 (6 bases). This CDR3 spans 13 amino acids. The V and J ends lost 4 bases and 2 bases respectively, with 9 bases between them. Germline V gene data show CDR1 as MNHEY and CDR2 as SVGEGT. In DNA form, the CDR3 reads TGTGCCAGCAGTTGGACAGCGGCCTACGAGCAGTACTTC. This translates into CASSWTAAYEQYF.

The sample holds a few counts of this clonotype. The V gene is TRBV7-2, the J gene TRBJ2-5; TRBD1 aligns across 7 bases. CDR3 length: 14 residues. The germline V gene has CDR1 SGHTA and CDR2 FQGNSA. The V segment lost 4 bases and the J segment 5 bases; nucleotides outside the gene matches: 7. The CDR3 loop is CASSSGTARETQYF. The CDR3 coding sequence is TGTGCCAGCAGCTCCGGGACAGCCAGGGAGACCCAGTACTTC.

This clonotype was picked up a small number of times. The chain couples TRBV6-2 or TRBV6-3 to TRBJ2-7; D is ambiguous. In germline, CDR1 is MNHEY, CDR2 SVGEGT. The germline V and J ends were trimmed by 2 bases and 7 bases, with 9 bases remaining between them. The CDR3 extends over 12 amino acids. The CDR3 spells CASSYVVGEQYF. The CDR3 DNA is TGTGCCAGCAGTTACGTGGTTGGGGAGCAGTACTTC.

DNA of the CDR3: TGTGCCAGCAGCCTCCCTAGCGGGAGCGGGGCAGATACGCAGTATTTT. This translates into CASSLPSGSGADTQYF. The chain recombines TRBV7-9 with TRBJ2-3; 10 positions agree with TRBD2. Germline loops: CDR1 SEHNR, CDR2 FQNEAQ (reference sequence). This CDR3 has 16 amino acids. Losses at the gene ends were 5 bases for V and 4 bases for J; bases not matched to a gene: 9.

The chain uses TRBV12-3 or TRBV12-4 and TRBJ2-7; 9 bases match TRBD2. CDR3 length: 14 amino acids. The V gene end was trimmed by 6 bases and the J gene end by 2 bases; junction bases not matched to a gene: 5. CDR3 coding DNA: TGTGCCAGCAGGGAAGCGGGAGGTGCCTACGAGCAGTACTTC. Its translation: CASREAGGAYEQYF.

The DNA for the CDR3 is TGTGCCAGCAGTGTGAGGGGGAGGGGTGAGCAGTTCTTC. Encoded protein: CASSVRGRGEQFF. This chain uses TRBV2 with TRBJ2-1; possible D gene TRBD2, 7 bases. Trimming removed 4 bases at V and 9 bases at J, with 13 bases between. Germline-derived CDR1 and CDR2 are SNHLY and FYNNEI. The CDR3 runs to 13 residues.

This clonotype is medium-sized. The chain couples TRBV15 to TRBJ2-3, with a weak D call TRBD2 (6 bases). Per the germline V gene, CDR1 is LNHNV and CDR2 is YYDKDF (reference sequence). V gave up 5 bases and J gave up 6 bases, with 15 bases separating them. This CDR3 region has 14 residues. For the CDR3, the DNA is TGTGCCACCAGCCCTCGACTAGTTCTTGATACGCAGTATTTT. The encoded protein is CATSPRLVLDTQYF.

The J gene is TRBJ1-3, the V gene TRBV15; 10 bases agree with TRBD1. This CDR3 contains 16 residues. Trimming cost V 5 bases and J 3 bases; bases outside gene matches: 7. From germline, CDR1 is LNHNV and CDR2 YYDKDF (reference sequence). DNA of the CDR3: TGTGCCACCAGCCCCCGACAGGGGGCTGGTGGAAACACCATATATTTT. It specifies CATSPRQGAGGNTIYF.

The chain recombines TRBV7-2 with TRBJ2-7, with a weak D call TRBD2 (5 bases). The CDR3 runs to 15 residues. Looked up from germline, CDR1 is SGHTA and CDR2 is FQGNSA. With 0 bases removed from V and 3 bases from J, the gap between germline ends came to 12 bases. The CDR3 sequence is CASSLARVENYEQYF. The CDR3 nucleotides are TGTGCCAGCAGCTTAGCGCGGGTGGAAAACTACGAGCAGTACTTC.

This rearrangement joins TRBV2 to TRBJ1-2; D is ambiguous. This CDR3 is 13 amino acids long. V was pared by 6 bases and J by 6 bases, with 14 bases between. Germline-derived CDR1 and CDR2 are SNHLY and FYNNEI. The CDR3: CASSLVSGNGYTF. Written as DNA, the CDR3 is TGTGCCAGCAGCCTAGTGTCGGGAAATGGCTACACCTTC.

This chain links TRBV5-6 with TRBJ1-5; 8 positions match TRBD1. CDR3 size: 17 residues. Germline loops: CDR1 SGHDT, CDR2 YYEEEE. Unmatched junction bases numbered 8, after V lost 1 base and J lost 2 bases. CDR3 DNA: TGTGCCAGCAGCTTGTATGGGGACAGGTCGGGCAATCAGCCCCAGCATTTT. As protein: CASSLYGDRSGNQPQHF.